This T cell receptor (beta chain) was identified in a study of blood T cells in healthy people across ages. General observations from the study: The CMV status of each donor remained undetermined, and this could have confounded shifts in expanded clonotypes. A roughly linear age-dependent decrease characterized TCR beta diversity per million T cells. The study found more naive CD4+ cells and higher diversity in long-lived than aged donors.

As regards this clonotype: Its antigen is currently unknown.

This CDR3 comprises 13 residues. The trim removed 3 bases at V and 9 bases at J, leaving 7 bases unmatched. From germline, CDR1 is SQVTM and CDR2 ANQGSEA. Using a J-beta primer mix together with a sample-barcoded 5' primer, a second PCR was run for roughly 6 to 12 cycles. Each CDR3 protein is one row after TCRdb ran MiXCR on the 5' RACE reads. The sample has some 1.4 million distinct CDR3 sequences; around 42% are singletons. V is TRBV29-1 and J is TRBJ2-1, with 8 bases identical to TRBD1. Specimen: blood. The clonotype comes from a woman younger than 30 in good health. CDR3 residues: CSVDQGARGEQFF. CDR3 in DNA: TGCAGCGTTGATCAGGGGGCGCGTGGTGAGCAGTTCTTC.